This T cell receptor (beta chain) was found in a study of T cell repertoires in cytomegalovirus infection. Study in general: From public TCR beta signatures came an indication of both CMV infection and matching HLA type.

A remark on this clonotype: What it binds is unknown.

V gave up 6 bases and J gave up 0 bases; unmatched junction bases: 10. The CDR3 is made up of 16 amino acids. Germline V gives CDR1 SGHTA, CDR2 FQGNSA. From the reads, TCRdb called clonotypes with MiXCR, one entry per CDR3 protein. The sample shows 570,000 or so distinct CDR3 sequences, roughly 43% of them seen only once. The source was cultured PBMCs, collected from culture after CMV antigen stimulation. V and J are TRBV7-2 and TRBJ2-5, with 7 bases that match TRBD2. The sequence was obtained from a human donor in good health (CMV status not recorded). Some clones in this sample may be carry-over from other donors' samples. CDR3: CASRVGSGIYQETQYF. CDR3 coding DNA: TGTGCCAGCAGGGTAGGAAGCGGGATTTACCAAGAGACCCAGTACTTC.